Listed here are 5 T cell receptor beta chains from one sample, sequenced in a study of OX40 agonist ivuxolimab in advanced cancers. Data came from immunoSEQ multiplex PCR; TCRdb stores just in-frame clones and leaves some out. This table has around 65,000 clones, over 75% appearing once. The material was CD4+ or CD8+ T cells sorted from blood, obtained in a trial of the OX40 agonist ivuxolimab. The source is an adult with an advanced solid tumor such as melanoma, head and neck, liver or kidney cancer.

The V gene is TRBV5-1, the J gene TRBJ1-4; 8 bases align to TRBD1. Germline V gene sequence: CDR1 SGHRS, CDR2 YFSETQ. The CDR3 runs 19 residues. Trimming removed 0 bases from V and 2 bases from J; junction bases left unmatched: 12. The CDR3 reads CASSLGTGSLSATNEKLFF. For the CDR3, the DNA is TGCGCCAGCAGCTTGGGGACAGGGAGTTTATCGGCCACTAATGAAAAACTGTTTTTT.

This clone was recorded only once. The chain uses TRBV11-2 and TRBJ1-6, with unresolved D. CDR1 SGHAT and CDR2 FQNNGV come from the germline V gene. The CDR3 spans 12 residues. V lost 4 bases and J lost 7, with 5 bases in between. The CDR3 loop reads CASSSQNSPLHF. In nucleotides, the CDR3 is TGTGCCAGCAGCTCCCAGAATTCACCCCTCCACTTT.

The gene calls are TRBV9 and TRBJ2-2; the D is unclear. The CDR3 length is 14 residues. V lost 3 bases, J lost 4 bases, and 10 bases lay in between. Germline lookup yields CDR1 SGDLS and CDR2 YYNGEE. The CDR3 is CASSGRGGTGELFF. As DNA, the CDR3 is TGTGCCAGCAGCGGCCGCGGTGGCACCGGGGAGCTGTTTTTT.

This clone was recorded only once. The chain combines TRBV6-6 with TRBJ2-2; 12 bases match TRBD2. The CDR3 totals 15 residues. CDR1 and CDR2 (germline): MNHNY, SVGAGI (reference sequence). J lost 0 bases, V lost 9 bases, and 2 bases had no gene match. Here the CDR3 reads CASTSGGTNTGELFF. The CDR3 DNA sequence: TGTGCCAGTACTAGCGGGGGGACGAACACCGGGGAGCTGTTTTTT.

This clone occurred once. V gene TRBV11-2 combines with J gene TRBJ2-2, with 11 bases matching TRBD2. Germline V CDR1 and CDR2: SGHAT, FQNNGV. V shed 3 bases and J 5 bases; nucleotides not matched to a gene: 2. The CDR3 has 15 amino acids. The CDR3 DNA follows: TGTGCCAGCAGCTTTACTAGCGGGGGTACCGGGGAGCTGTTTTTT. Translating it yields CASSFTSGGTGELFF.